This T cell receptor beta chain was observed in a study of T cell responses to AZD1222 COVID-19 vaccine. Regarding the study as a whole: Once two AZD1222 doses were given, Spike-specific TCR breadth and depth went up. White British donors predominated, females outnumbered males, and clonal diversity was possibly underestimated. Repertoires were obtained only post-peak T cell response. Of spike-specific TCRs, nearly half reportedly target regions left unmutated in variants.

The repertoire was sequenced with immunoSEQ multiplex PCR; TCRdb's copy has only in-frame clones and lacks some. The profile shows 70,000 or so clones, roughly 87% of them singletons. Of note for this clone: Antigen: not known.

The input for sequencing was peripheral blood, taken on day 0 of AZD1222 vaccination. The clonotype originates from an adult in good health.

The CDR3 bases are TGTGCCAGCAGCCCTTCAGACAGCTTCTATGGCTACACCTTC. This codes for CASSPSDSFYGYTF. The rearrangement links TRBV7-2 to TRBJ1-2, with D possibly matching TRBD1 (5 bases). Per the germline V gene, CDR1 is SGHTA and CDR2 is FQGNSA. This CDR3 is 14 amino acids long. With 5 bases removed from V and 4 bases from J, the gap between germline ends came to 14 bases. Full variable domain (missing parts from reference TRBV7-2 and TRBJ1-2): GAGVSQSPSNKVTEKGKDVELRCDPISGHTALYWYRQSLGQGLEFLIYFQGNSAPDKSGLPSDRFSAERTGGSVSTLTIQRTQQEDSAVYLCASSPSDSFYGYTFGSGTRLTVV.